This entry lists 30 T cell receptor beta chains sequenced from one sample in a study of T-cell memory formation after mild COVID-19. TCRdb re-derived calls from the 5' RACE reads in MiXCR, one entry per CDR3 protein. The sample includes around 180,000 distinct CDR3 sequences, around 18% seen only once; the top ten take roughly 4%. What was sequenced was PBMCs or a T cell subset sorted from them (not recorded which). The receptors here all came from a young man who had mild COVID-19 (a few samples of this study predate the infection). Cell type and time point are not known.

The table lists this clonotype with a count of one. The gene calls are TRBV6-1 and TRBJ1-2, with 7 bases that match TRBD1. Germline trimming cut 6 bases from V and 8 bases from J; bases unmatched to any gene: 9. From germline, CDR1 is MNHNS and CDR2 SASEGT. The CDR3 is made up of 13 amino acids. The CDR3 protein is CASRPTGVGGYTF. CDR3 DNA: TGTGCCAGCAGACCCACAGGGGTAGGCGGCTACACCTTC.

This clonotype was observed a single time. The V call is TRBV4-2, the J call TRBJ1-1; D may be TRBD1 (5 bases). V lost 1 base, J lost 5 bases, and 14 bases lay in between. CDR1 and CDR2 (germline): LGHNA, YNFKEQ. CDR3 length equals 15 residues. The CDR3 coding sequence is TGTGCCAGCAGCCAAGGTTTTGCGGGGGGGACTGAAGCTTTCTTT. This codes for CASSQGFAGGTEAFF.

CDR3 nucleotides: TGTGCCATCAGTTTTGACAGCACTGAAGCTTTCTTT. Protein product: CAISFDSTEAFF. The chain recombines TRBV10-3 with TRBJ1-1; tentative D call: TRBD1 (5 bases). Germline-derived CDR1 and CDR2 are ENHRY and SYGVKD. Trimming took 5 bases from V and 4 from J, leaving 8 bases between them. The length of the CDR3 is 12 residues.

This clonotype was observed at least ten times. V gene TRBV25-1 combines with J gene TRBJ1-4; the D is unclear. The germline gives CDR1 MGHDK, CDR2 SYGVNS. Trimming stripped 4 bases from V and 5 bases from J, with 5 bases between. This CDR3 region has 12 residues. DNA for the CDR3: TGTGCCAGCAGTGGAACCAATGAAAAACTGTTTTTT. Translated: CASSGTNEKLFF.

The gene calls are TRBV5-1 and TRBJ1-1; tentatively, D is TRBD1 (6 bases). This CDR3 is built from 13 residues. CDR1 and CDR2 from the germline V gene are SGHRS and YFSETQ. With 1 base removed from V and 8 bases from J, the gap between germline ends came to 12 bases. The CDR3 DNA reads as TGCGCCAGCAGCTTGACGGACAGAGGAGAAGCTTTCTTT. Translated, it gives CASSLTDRGEAFF.

This clonotype came up a few times. The chain employs TRBV12-3 or TRBV12-4 and TRBJ1-1; D call uncertain. The CDR3 sequence is 13 residues long. Trimming shortened V by 6 bases and J by 0 bases, and 8 bases separated the two germline ends. The CDR3 DNA follows: TGTGCCAGCAGGTATAGCTTGAACACTGAAGCTTTCTTT. This gives the protein CASRYSLNTEAFF.

A single count supports this clonotype. V usage is TRBV20-1 and J usage is TRBJ1-5; D is possibly TRBD1 (6 bases). The CDR3 runs 15 residues. Germline values: CDR1 DFQATT, CDR2 SNEGSKA (reference sequence). Trimming left V 5 bases short and J 3 bases short, with 17 bases between. This CDR3 reads CSAARGGIDNQPQHF. The CDR3 bases are TGCAGTGCTGCTAGGGGGGGGATTGACAATCAGCCCCAGCATTTT.

The V and J genes are TRBV24-1 and TRBJ2-3; TRBD2 might be the D (6 bases). Per germline, CDR1 KGHDR and CDR2 SFDVKD. V lost 7 bases and J 4 bases, leaving 20 bases between the germline ends. This CDR3 is 16 amino acids long. The CDR3 sequence is CATSQGSASAPDTQYF. CDR3 coding DNA: TGTGCCACCAGCCAAGGGTCGGCTAGCGCTCCAGATACGCAGTATTTT.

The V and J genes are TRBV7-2 and TRBJ1-4, with 7 positions matching TRBD1. CDR3 length equals 14 residues. From germline, CDR1 is SGHTA and CDR2 FQGNSA. V shed 7 bases, J shed 8 bases, and the junction held 10 bases outside the gene matches. The CDR3 DNA is TGTGCCAGCACCCGAGACAGGGTGGGGGAAAAACTGTTTTTT. It specifies CASTRDRVGEKLFF.

J is TRBJ2-4 and V is TRBV20-1; 7 bases are shared with TRBD1. Germline V gene sequence: CDR1 DFQATT, CDR2 SNEGSKA (reference sequence). The CDR3 is 13 amino acids. Unmatched junction bases numbered 9, after V lost 5 bases and J lost 8 bases. The CDR3: CSAPRQGSDIQYF. The CDR3 DNA reads as TGCAGTGCTCCAAGACAGGGATCAGACATTCAGTACTTC.

In its sample, this clonotype was seen many times. This chain links TRBV7-2 with TRBJ2-3, with D perhaps TRBD1 or TRBD2 (5 bases each). Germline loops: CDR1 SGHTA, CDR2 FQGNSA. The CDR3 extends over 13 amino acids. The ends were cut back, 6 bases at V and 0 bases at J, with 7 bases in the middle. CDR3 residues: CASRGVSTDTQYF. As DNA, the CDR3 is TGTGCCAGCAGGGGGGTTAGCACAGATACGCAGTATTTT.

The chain joins TRBV7-2 to TRBJ1-2, with D perhaps matching TRBD1 (5 bases). This CDR3 comprises 13 residues. Trimming took off 4 bases at V and 3 bases at J, with 9 bases between the two ends. CDR1 is SGHTA and CDR2 is FQGNSA in the germline V gene. This CDR3 reads CASSSDSYYGYTF. The CDR3 DNA follows: TGTGCCAGCAGCTCCGACAGTTACTATGGCTACACCTTC.

This clonotype was seen many times. The rearrangement uses TRBV5-1 and TRBJ1-1; D is perhaps TRBD1 (5 bases). Per the germline V gene, CDR1 is SGHRS and CDR2 is YFSETQ. The CDR3 spans 15 residues. Trimming shortened V by 0 bases and J by 1 base, and 10 bases separated the two germline ends. The chain's CDR3 is CASSLVGGENTEAFF. CDR3 nucleotides: TGCGCCAGCAGCTTGGTTGGGGGAGAGAACACTGAAGCTTTCTTT.

This clonotype has just a few counts. The rearrangement uses TRBV7-2 and TRBJ2-2; D call uncertain. Germline V CDR1 and CDR2: SGHTA, FQGNSA. With 7 bases removed from V and 5 bases from J, the gap between germline ends came to 14 bases. CDR3 length: 14 amino acids. The CDR3 DNA reads as TGTGCCAGCAACGTCGCGTTTTCAACCGGGGAGCTGTTTTTT. Translated, it gives CASNVAFSTGELFF.

V is TRBV5-1 and J is TRBJ2-5; TRBD1 matches 10 bases. Trimming removed 4 bases from V and 5 bases from J; junction bases left unmatched: 5. CDR1 SGHRS and CDR2 YFSETQ come from the germline V gene. CDR3 size: 14 residues. The CDR3 sequence is CASSGDRGGETQYF. CDR3 DNA sequence: TGCGCCAGCAGCGGGGACAGGGGTGGGGAGACCCAGTACTTC.

This clonotype was picked up a small number of times. This chain links TRBV12-3 or TRBV12-4 with TRBJ2-7; D gene uncertain. This CDR3 spans 14 amino acids. Between the trimmed V and J ends, which lost 2 bases and 3 bases, there was a span of 11 bases. The CDR3 region is CASSLSVVDYEQYF. The CDR3 DNA reads as TGTGCCAGCAGTTTAAGTGTTGTAGACTACGAGCAGTACTTC.

The rearrangement uses TRBV7-3 and TRBJ2-2, with D perhaps being TRBD1 or TRBD2 (5 bases each). The V end was cut by 5 bases, the J end by 8 bases, with 15 bases between. This CDR3 is built from 14 residues. Germline V gene data show CDR1 as SGHTA and CDR2 as FQGTGA. The CDR3 sequence is CASSRGHRAGELFF. The DNA for the CDR3 is TGTGCCAGCAGCCGGGGCCACAGAGCAGGGGAGCTGTTTTTT.

The rearrangement links TRBV7-2 to TRBJ2-5; D unclear. This CDR3 is 14 amino acids long. Germline V gene sequence: CDR1 SGHTA, CDR2 FQGNSA. V was clipped by 1 base and J by 0 bases, with 6 bases between them. The CDR3: CASSLGRNQETQYF. In nucleotides, the CDR3 is TGTGCCAGCAGCTTAGGGCGGAACCAAGAGACCCAGTACTTC.

This clonotype was recorded a few times. The chain links TRBV7-2 to TRBJ2-3, with D perhaps TRBD2 (5 bases). Germline V CDR1 and CDR2: SGHTA, FQGNSA. V lost 1 base, J lost 4 bases, and 9 bases lay in between. The CDR3 length is 14 residues. CDR3 protein: CASSLVLAADTQYF. CDR3 bases: TGTGCCAGCAGCTTAGTTCTAGCTGCAGATACGCAGTATTTT.

The V gene is TRBV7-2, the J gene TRBJ2-1; 10 bases fit TRBD2. V shed 5 bases, J shed 8 bases, and the junction held 12 bases outside the gene matches. Germline values: CDR1 SGHTA, CDR2 FQGNSA. The CDR3 is 16 amino acids. CDR3 coding DNA: TGTGCCAGCAGCCCAGCCAGCGGGGGGGTTAACTATGAGCAGTTCTTC. Protein: CASSPASGGVNYEQFF.

As regards this clonotype: Sequence at one end of the junction differs from germline and may be a read error. The CDR3 sequence is CSAAMRGGPTHF. DNA of the CDR3: TGCAGTGCAGCGATGCGGGGGGGCCCCACTCACTTC. V and J are TRBV20-1 and TRBJ2-5; 9 bases agree with TRBD2. Germline V gene sequence: CDR1 DFQATT, CDR2 SNEGSKA (reference sequence). CDR3 length equals 12 residues.

V gene TRBV27 combines with J gene TRBJ2-7; 8 nucleotides align to TRBD1. The CDR3 totals 14 residues. The germline gives CDR1 MNHEY, CDR2 SMNVEV (reference sequence). V lost 5 bases, J lost 2 bases, and 5 bases stayed unmatched. The CDR3 region is CASSAGGGTYEQYF. The CDR3, as DNA: TGTGCCAGCAGTGCAGGGGGCGGAACCTACGAGCAGTACTTC.

CDR3 protein: CASSSERRGNAGELFF. The DNA of the CDR3 is TGTGCCAGCAGCTCTGAAAGGAGAGGGAATGCAGGGGAGCTGTTTTTT. The chain carries TRBV7-9 and TRBJ2-2, with D perhaps matching TRBD2 (5 bases). The germline gives CDR1 SEHNR, CDR2 FQNEAQ (reference sequence). V shed 4 bases and J shed 8 bases, with 20 bases lying between them. The CDR3 has 16 amino acids. Based on the CDR3 plus reference TRBV7-9 and TRBJ2-2, the full variable domain is DTGVSQNPRHKITKRGQNVTFRCDPISEHNRLYWYRQTLGQGPEFLTYFQNEAQLEKSRLLSDRFSAERPKGSFSTLEIQRTEQGDSAMYLCASSSERRGNAGELFFGEGSRLTVL.

This clonotype has only a few counts. This chain connects TRBV7-2 to TRBJ2-7; no clear D gene. This CDR3 comprises 13 residues. Trimming cost V 2 bases and J 6 bases, with 11 bases left between them. Germline V gene data show CDR1 as SGHTA and CDR2 as FQGNSA. In nucleotides, the CDR3 is TGTGCCAGCAGCTTAAGTAGCAGTGTCGAGCAGTACGTC. This sequence encodes CASSLSSSVEQYV.

The genes are TRBV12-3 or TRBV12-4 and TRBJ1-2; D gene ambiguous. V gave up 6 bases and J gave up 7 bases, with 15 bases separating them. The CDR3 consists of 13 residues. The CDR3 protein is CASSFRRLGGYTF. As DNA, the CDR3 is TGTGCCAGCAGCTTCCGGCGCCTGGGTGGCTACACCTTC.

The genes are TRBV20-1 and TRBJ2-5; D gene unclear. V dropped 5 bases and J dropped 5 bases, with 12 bases sitting between them. The CDR3 contains 12 residues. CDR1 and CDR2 (germline): DFQATT, SNEGSKA (reference sequence). CDR3 sequence (DNA): TGCAGTGCTGGCCCCCGTGGGGAGACCCAGTACTTC. Translating it yields CSAGPRGETQYF.

This clonotype turned up a few times. The chain uses TRBV6-2 or TRBV6-3 and TRBJ2-7; no clear D. The germline CDR1 and CDR2 sequences are MNHEY and SVGEGT. Trimming shortened V by 4 bases and J by 2 bases, and 12 bases separated the two germline ends. This CDR3 region has 14 residues. CDR3 in DNA: TGTGCCAGCAGTTCGGCCAGCGTTACCTACGAGCAGTACGTC. The encoded protein is CASSSASVTYEQYV.

The CDR3 loop is CSVGGTGRDTGELFF. DNA for the CDR3: TGCAGCGTTGGCGGGACAGGACGGGACACCGGGGAGCTGTTTTTT. This rearrangement joins TRBV29-1 to TRBJ2-2; 8 positions match TRBD1. Trimming at V came to 4 bases and at J to 3 bases, leaving 7 bases not matched to a gene. This CDR3 has 15 amino acids. Germline loops: CDR1 SQVTM, CDR2 ANQGSEA.

This clonotype turned up a few times. This rearrangement joins TRBV7-2 to TRBJ2-3; D is unclear. This CDR3 comprises 15 residues. Germline V gene sequence: CDR1 SGHTA, CDR2 FQGNSA. Trimming removed 5 bases from V and 1 base from J, with 13 bases in between. CDR3 loop: CASSPSGPGTDTQYF. DNA for the CDR3: TGTGCCAGCAGCCCGAGTGGGCCCGGCACAGATACGCAGTATTTT.

The chain has TRBV28 and TRBJ2-7; 7 nucleotides match TRBD1. Trimming at V came to 6 bases and at J to 3 bases, leaving 8 bases not matched to a gene. The CDR3 runs 14 residues. CDR1 is MDHEN, CDR2 SYDVKM, per germline. The CDR3 protein is CASSHSDRNYEQYF. The CDR3 nucleotides are TGTGCCAGCAGCCATTCGGACAGGAACTACGAGCAGTACTTC.